A single sample gave rise to the 9 T cell receptor beta chains below, sequenced in a study of blood T cell repertoires in COVID-19. Assay: immunoSEQ multiplex PCR; the TCRdb copy retains only in-frame clones and omits some. The sample shows about 310,000 clones, roughly 86% of them seen only once. What was sequenced was PBMCs or T cells enriched from blood (not recorded which). The source of these receptors is a woman between 25 and 40 years old who had recovered from COVID-19.

The chain is built from TRBV9 and TRBJ1-4, with 9 bases that match TRBD1. The V segment lost 4 bases and the J segment 8 bases; nucleotides outside the gene matches: 9. CDR3 length equals 15 residues. Germline CDR1 reads SGDLS; CDR2 reads YYNGEE. CDR3 sequence: CASSPPTGGYEKLFF. The CDR3 bases are TGTGCCAGCAGCCCCCCGACAGGGGGATACGAAAAACTGTTTTTT.

V and J are TRBV27 and TRBJ2-2; D is unclear. V lost 5 bases and J 1 base, leaving 17 bases between the germline ends. The germline V gene has CDR1 MNHEY and CDR2 SMNVEV (reference sequence). This CDR3 is built from 17 residues. The chain's CDR3 is CASSPPPAEVNTGELFF. The DNA for the CDR3 is TGTGCCAGCAGTCCACCCCCAGCTGAGGTGAACACCGGGGAGCTGTTTTTT.

The chain is built from TRBV7-2 and TRBJ1-1; TRBD1 matches at 7 bases. The J segment lost 7 bases and the V segment lost 0 bases, leaving 2 bases of the junction unmatched. In germline, CDR1 is SGHTA, CDR2 FQGNSA. The CDR3 is made up of 13 amino acids. CDR3 sequence: CASSLAGGFEAFF. CDR3 sequence (DNA): TGTGCCAGCAGCTTAGCAGGGGGCTTTGAAGCTTTCTTT.

This clone occurred once. This sequence joins TRBV2 and TRBJ2-5; TRBD1 matches at 8 bases. Germline CDR1 and CDR2: SNHLY and FYNNEI. The V gene end was trimmed by 7 bases and the J gene end by 4 bases; junction bases not matched to a gene: 8. The CDR3 totals 14 residues. As DNA, the CDR3 is TGTGCCAGCAACCTACAGGGGGATGGAGAGACCCAGTACTTC. Encoded protein: CASNLQGDGETQYF.

The rearrangement joins TRBV2 to TRBJ2-1; weak D call: TRBD2 (5 bases). This CDR3 region has 12 residues. The V gene's germline CDR1 is SNHLY and CDR2 FYNNEI. The V gene lost 4 bases and the J gene lost 7 bases, with 8 bases spanning the gap. Here the CDR3 DNA reads TGTGCCAGCAGTGGGTCGGGGAATGAGCAGTTCTTC. Translated, it gives CASSGSGNEQFF. The full variable domain, in which reference TRBV2 and TRBJ2-1 provide the parts outside the CDR3, is EPEVTQTPSHQVTQMGQEVILRCVPISNHLYFYWYRQILGQKVEFLVSFYNNEISEKSEIFDDQFSVERPDGSNFTLKIRSTKLEDSAMYFCASSGSGNEQFFGPGTRLTVL.

The rearrangement links TRBV19 to TRBJ1-1; 7 bases are shared with TRBD1. V shed 5 bases, J shed 1 base, and the junction held 4 bases outside the gene matches. Germline CDR1 LNHDA, CDR2 SQIVND (reference sequence). The CDR3 spans 14 residues. CDR3: CASSPGGPNTEAFF. The CDR3 DNA reads TGTGCCAGTAGTCCAGGGGGGCCGAACACTGAAGCTTTCTTT.

The chain joins TRBV5-1 to TRBJ1-5, with D uncertain. CDR1 and CDR2 (germline): SGHRS, YFSETQ. This CDR3 contains 13 residues. Trimming stripped 2 bases from V and 5 bases from J, with 8 bases between. CDR3 amino acids: CASSLAGDQPQHF. The CDR3 DNA follows: TGCGCCAGCAGCTTAGCGGGAGATCAGCCCCAGCATTTT.

The gene calls are TRBV11-2 and TRBJ2-5; TRBD2 matches 11 bases. This CDR3 is built from 15 residues. Trimming at V came to 4 bases and at J to 5 bases, leaving 6 bases not matched to a gene. Germline V gene data show CDR1 as SGHAT and CDR2 as FQNNGV. The CDR3 nucleotides are TGTGCCAGCAGCTATCGGACTAGCGGGTTGGAGACCCAGTACTTC. Translating gives CASSYRTSGLETQYF.

This clone is a singleton in its sample. This chain uses TRBV4-3 with TRBJ2-1; perhaps TRBD2 as D (6 bases). This CDR3 is 14 amino acids long. Trimming removed 8 bases at V and 7 bases at J, with 18 bases between. From germline, CDR1 is LGHNA and CDR2 YSLEER. CDR3 loop: CASRSGLLLNEQFF. The CDR3 bases are TGCGCCAGCCGATCGGGACTGTTATTGAATGAGCAGTTCTTC.